The rows below give T cell receptor beta chains drawn from one sample of a study of blood T cell repertoires in COVID-19. Libraries were prepared by immunoSEQ multiplex PCR; TCRdb keeps only in-frame clonotypes and omits some of them. Here the sample spans around 97,000 clones, nearly 90% being singletons. The sample consisted of peripheral blood. These receptor sequences come from a middle-aged man in a cohort sampled during active COVID-19. Each CDR3 is given with its conserved first and last residue. The D gene is left open where the match is weak. Rows may omit the clone size; those that give it use once, few, many or a size class.

D gene: -
J gene: TRBJ1-2
V gene: TRBV24-1
CDR3 length: 14
clone size: -
CDR3 protein: CATSASGGHNGYTF
CDR3 DNA: TGTGCCACCAGTGCCTCCGGGGGGCACAATGGCTACACCTTC

D gene: -
J gene: TRBJ1-3
V gene: TRBV19
CDR3 length: 16
clone size: -
CDR3 protein: CASSPRQRTSGNTIYF
CDR3 DNA: TGTGCCAGTAGTCCGCGACAGAGAACCTCTGGAAACACCATATATTTT

D gene: -
J gene: TRBJ1-2
V gene: TRBV7-2
CDR3 length: 13
clone size: -
CDR3 protein: CASSSRGYYGYTF
CDR3 DNA: TGTGCCAGCAGCTCAAGGGGGTACTATGGCTACACCTTC

D gene: -
J gene: TRBJ1-3
V gene: TRBV4-2
CDR3 length: 15
clone size: few
CDR3 protein: CASSQASSSGNTIYF
CDR3 DNA: TGTGCCAGCAGCCAAGCCAGTTCCTCTGGAAACACCATATATTTT

D gene: -
J gene: TRBJ1-6
V gene: TRBV2
CDR3 length: 14
clone size: -
CDR3 protein: CASSDIGWQSPLHF
CDR3 DNA: TGTGCCAGCAGTGATATCGGGTGGCAATCACCCCTCCACTTT

D gene: -
J gene: TRBJ2-7
V gene: TRBV6-5
CDR3 length: 14
clone size: once
CDR3 protein: CASSLTGQSYEQYF
CDR3 DNA: TGTGCCAGCAGTCTTACAGGACAGAGTTACGAGCAGTACTTC

D gene: -
J gene: TRBJ2-7
V gene: TRBV2
CDR3 length: 14
clone size: -
CDR3 protein: CASSRTEVSYEQYF
CDR3 DNA: TGTGCCAGCAGCCGGACAGAGGTCTCCTACGAGCAGTACTTC

D gene: TRBD1
J gene: TRBJ2-1
V gene: TRBV7-9
CDR3 length: 19
clone size: once
CDR3 protein: CASSYRGQGVGESYNEQFF
CDR3 DNA: TGTGCCAGCAGCTACAGAGGACAGGGGGTAGGGGAATCCTACAATGAGCAGTTCTTC

D gene: TRBD2
J gene: TRBJ2-3
V gene: TRBV19
CDR3 length: 18
clone size: -
CDR3 protein: CASSTPMGAGGAADTQYF
CDR3 DNA: TGTGCCAGTAGTACCCCTATGGGTGCGGGGGGGGCCGCAGATACGCAGTATTTT

D gene: -
J gene: TRBJ1-5
V gene: TRBV21-1
CDR3 length: 17
clone size: -
CDR3 protein: CASSQKGGGAGNQPQHF
CDR3 DNA: TGTGCCAGCAGCCAAAAAGGGGGGGGCGCCGGCAATCAGCCCCAGCATTTT

D gene: TRBD1
J gene: TRBJ2-5
V gene: TRBV7-9
CDR3 length: 14
clone size: once
CDR3 protein: CASSARGRGETQYF
CDR3 DNA: TGTGCCAGCAGCGCGAGGGGGCGTGGGGAGACCCAGTACTTC

D gene: TRBD1
J gene: TRBJ1-6
V gene: TRBV6-5
CDR3 length: 14
clone size: -
CDR3 protein: CASKGQGVNSPLHF
CDR3 DNA: TGTGCCAGCAAGGGACAGGGGGTTAATTCACCCCTCCACTTT

D gene: -
J gene: TRBJ2-3
V gene: TRBV5-6
CDR3 length: 13
clone size: -
CDR3 protein: CASSWRGTDTQYF
CDR3 DNA: TGTGCCAGCAGTTGGCGGGGCACAGATACGCAGTATTTT

D gene: -
J gene: TRBJ1-6
V gene: TRBV3-1/TRBV3-2
CDR3 length: 16
clone size: -
CDR3 protein: CASSQEAYSYNSPLHF
CDR3 DNA: TGTGCCAGCAGCCAAGAGGCGTACAGCTATAATTCACCCCTCCACTTT

D gene: -
J gene: TRBJ1-3
V gene: TRBV5-5
CDR3 length: 14
clone size: -
CDR3 protein: CASSAGPAGNTIYF
CDR3 DNA: TGTGCCAGCAGCGCGGGACCGGCTGGAAACACCATATATTTT

D gene: -
J gene: TRBJ1-2
V gene: TRBV29-1
CDR3 length: 13
clone size: once
CDR3 protein: CSVVRTGNYGYTF
CDR3 DNA: TGCAGCGTTGTTAGAACAGGGAACTATGGCTACACCTTC

D gene: TRBD1
J gene: TRBJ1-5
V gene: TRBV28
CDR3 length: 14
clone size: -
CDR3 protein: CASRGTGNNQPQHF
CDR3 DNA: TGTGCCAGCAGGGGGACAGGGAACAATCAGCCCCAGCATTTT

D gene: -
J gene: TRBJ2-5
V gene: TRBV7-9
CDR3 length: 13
clone size: -
CDR3 protein: CASSQGRKETQYF
CDR3 DNA: TGTGCCAGCAGCCAGGGGAGAAAAGAGACCCAGTACTTC

D gene: -
J gene: TRBJ1-1
V gene: TRBV7-9
CDR3 length: 12
clone size: -
CDR3 protein: CASSDNLAEAFF
CDR3 DNA: TGTGCCAGCAGCGATAACCTAGCTGAAGCTTTCTTT

D gene: -
J gene: TRBJ1-4
V gene: TRBV2
CDR3 length: 13
clone size: -
CDR3 protein: CASSDPGNEKLFF
CDR3 DNA: TGTGCCAGCAGTGACCCGGGGAATGAAAAACTGTTTTTT

D gene: -
J gene: TRBJ1-4
V gene: TRBV12-3/TRBV12-4
CDR3 length: 12
clone size: -
CDR3 protein: CASSLVREKLFF
CDR3 DNA: TGTGCCAGCAGTTTAGTCCGGGAAAAACTGTTTTTT

D gene: -
J gene: TRBJ2-2
V gene: TRBV9
CDR3 length: 15
clone size: -
CDR3 protein: CASSPPTVNTGELFF
CDR3 DNA: TGTGCCAGCTCCCCCCCGACAGTTAACACCGGGGAGCTGTTTTTT

D gene: TRBD1
J gene: TRBJ1-1
V gene: TRBV10-3
CDR3 length: 16
clone size: -
CDR3 protein: CAISESGGQGATEAFF
CDR3 DNA: TGTGCCATCAGTGAGTCTGGAGGACAGGGGGCCACTGAAGCTTTCTTT

D gene: TRBD2
J gene: TRBJ2-2
V gene: TRBV19
CDR3 length: 18
clone size: -
CDR3 protein: CASSPWTSGLRNTGELFF
CDR3 DNA: TGTGCCAGTAGTCCCTGGACTAGCGGGTTGAGGAACACCGGGGAGCTGTTTTTT

D gene: -
J gene: TRBJ2-3
V gene: TRBV4-2
CDR3 length: 15
clone size: -
CDR3 protein: CASSQERATTDTQYF
CDR3 DNA: TGTGCCAGCAGCCAAGAGAGGGCTACCACAGATACGCAGTATTTT

D gene: -
J gene: TRBJ1-1
V gene: TRBV25-1
CDR3 length: 14
clone size: -
CDR3 protein: CASSAAGSNTEAFF
CDR3 DNA: TGTGCCAGCAGTGCGGCAGGGTCGAACACTGAAGCTTTCTTT

D gene: -
J gene: TRBJ2-7
V gene: TRBV5-1
CDR3 length: 12
clone size: -
CDR3 protein: CASRQDRYEQYF
CDR3 DNA: TGCGCCAGCAGACAAGACAGGTACGAGCAGTACTTC

D gene: -
J gene: TRBJ2-2
V gene: TRBV9
CDR3 length: 14
clone size: -
CDR3 protein: CASSVSPNTGELFF
CDR3 DNA: TGTGCCAGCAGCGTGTCTCCGAACACCGGGGAGCTGTTTTTT

D gene: -
J gene: TRBJ2-5
V gene: TRBV7-2
CDR3 length: 15
clone size: -
CDR3 protein: CASSLGGGPIETQYF
CDR3 DNA: TGTGCCAGCAGCTTAGGGGGCGGCCCCATCGAGACCCAGTACTTC

D gene: -
J gene: TRBJ1-5
V gene: TRBV6-5
CDR3 length: 13
clone size: few
CDR3 protein: CASARTGNQPQHF
CDR3 DNA: TGTGCCAGCGCGAGAACAGGTAATCAGCCCCAGCATTTT

D gene: -
J gene: TRBJ2-2
V gene: TRBV4-3
CDR3 length: 16
clone size: -
CDR3 protein: CASSQEASRVTGELFF
CDR3 DNA: TGCGCCAGCAGCCAAGAGGCTAGCCGTGTCACCGGGGAGCTGTTTTTT

D gene: -
J gene: TRBJ2-7
V gene: TRBV3-1/TRBV3-2
CDR3 length: 15
clone size: -
CDR3 protein: CASSPLRGGAYEQYF
CDR3 DNA: TGTGCCAGCAGCCCCCTTAGAGGCGGGGCCTACGAGCAGTACTTC

D gene: -
J gene: TRBJ2-5
V gene: TRBV7-9
CDR3 length: 13
clone size: -
CDR3 protein: CASSCPREETQYF
CDR3 DNA: TGTGCCAGCAGCTGCCCGAGGGAAGAGACCCAGTACTTC

D gene: -
J gene: TRBJ2-7
V gene: TRBV7-8
CDR3 length: 14
clone size: -
CDR3 protein: CASSFRDTSYEQYF
CDR3 DNA: TGTGCCAGCAGCTTCCGGGACACCTCCTACGAGCAGTACTTC

D gene: -
J gene: TRBJ1-3
V gene: TRBV13
CDR3 length: 18
clone size: -
CDR3 protein: CASSLSWGGSPSGNTIYF
CDR3 DNA: TGTGCCAGCAGCTTGAGTTGGGGGGGCTCCCCCTCTGGAAACACCATATATTTT

D gene: TRBD1
J gene: TRBJ1-2
V gene: TRBV11-2
CDR3 length: 14
clone size: -
CDR3 protein: CASSPQDRFYGYTF
CDR3 DNA: TGTGCCAGCAGCCCCCAGGACAGGTTCTATGGCTACACCTTC

D gene: TRBD2
J gene: TRBJ2-1
V gene: TRBV19
CDR3 length: 16
clone size: -
CDR3 protein: CASSDYWASGGYRQFF
CDR3 DNA: TGTGCCAGTAGCGATTACTGGGCTAGCGGGGGATACCGGCAGTTCTTC

D gene: -
J gene: TRBJ1-1
V gene: TRBV10-1
CDR3 length: 15
clone size: -
CDR3 protein: CASSESLNRRTEAFF
CDR3 DNA: TGCGCCAGCAGTGAGTCGTTGAACAGGAGAACTGAAGCTTTCTTT

D gene: -
J gene: TRBJ1-2
V gene: TRBV4-1
CDR3 length: 15
clone size: once
CDR3 protein: CASSQDDAGDYGYTF
CDR3 DNA: TGCGCCAGCAGCCAAGATGACGCAGGGGACTATGGCTACACCTTC

D gene: -
J gene: TRBJ2-2
V gene: TRBV10-3
CDR3 length: 14
clone size: once
CDR3 protein: CATTLSGRTGELFF
CDR3 DNA: TGTGCCACGACACTATCGGGGAGGACCGGGGAGCTGTTTTTT

D gene: -
J gene: TRBJ2-7
V gene: TRBV7-2
CDR3 length: 13
clone size: -
CDR3 protein: CASSLFAGYEQYF
CDR3 DNA: TGTGCCAGCAGCTTATTCGCAGGCTACGAGCAGTACTTC

D gene: TRBD1
J gene: TRBJ1-3
V gene: TRBV11-3
CDR3 length: 16
clone size: -
CDR3 protein: CASSLIGQVSGNTIYF
CDR3 DNA: TGTGCCAGCAGCCTGATCGGACAGGTCTCTGGAAACACCATATATTTT

D gene: -
J gene: TRBJ1-1
V gene: TRBV5-1
CDR3 length: 15
clone size: -
CDR3 protein: CASSLVGSWSTEAFF
CDR3 DNA: TGCGCCAGCAGCTTGGTCGGGAGTTGGAGCACTGAAGCTTTCTTT

D gene: TRBD2
J gene: TRBJ2-3
V gene: TRBV7-2
CDR3 length: 15
clone size: few
CDR3 protein: CASSIAGGGTDTQYF
CDR3 DNA: TGTGCCAGCAGCATAGCGGGGGGAGGCACAGATACGCAGTATTTT

D gene: TRBD1
J gene: TRBJ2-3
V gene: TRBV5-4
CDR3 length: 16
clone size: -
CDR3 protein: CASSRPGTGGTDTQYF
CDR3 DNA: TGTGCCAGCAGCCGACCCGGGACAGGGGGCACAGATACGCAGTATTTT